This entry lists 26 T cell receptor beta chains sequenced from one sample in a study of spatial heterogeneity in lung cancer. A single record per CDR3 protein comes from TCRdb applying MiXCR to the 5' RACE reads. Here the sample spans about 45,000 distinct CDR3 sequences, 6% to 7% being singletons. Noted time point: sample taken at primary tumor resection. Sequencing of whole RNA from tumor, nontumor lung or frozen PBMC involved no sorting. Sequenced here: PBMCs, sampled at surgery. These receptors were taken from a female donor with early-stage non-small cell lung cancer.

This clonotype showed up just a few times. The chain uses TRBV9 and TRBJ2-5; D gene ambiguous. V gave up 3 bases and J gave up 4 bases, with 13 bases separating them. Per germline, CDR1 SGDLS and CDR2 YYNGEE. The CDR3 length is 14 residues. The CDR3 loop is CASSAGRPPETQYF. Here the CDR3 DNA reads TGTGCCAGCAGCGCCGGACGGCCGCCAGAGACCCAGTACTTC.

The rearrangement uses TRBV29-1 and TRBJ1-2; 9 bases match TRBD1. In germline, CDR1 is SQVTM, CDR2 ANQGSEA. After removal of 4 bases from V and 5 bases from J, the junction contained 8 bases not matched to a gene. This CDR3 comprises 14 residues. For the CDR3, the DNA is TGCAGCGTTGGAGGACAGGGGTCGGGGTATGGCTACACCTTC. Its protein product is CSVGGQGSGYGYTF.

In this sample, this clonotype turned up many times. The chain has TRBV20-1 and TRBJ2-1; TRBD1 matches 9 bases. The CDR3 is made up of 15 amino acids. V shed 0 bases and J 3 bases; nucleotides not matched to a gene: 3. The germline gives CDR1 DFQATT, CDR2 SNEGSKA (reference sequence). In nucleotides, the CDR3 is TGCAGTGCTAGAGACACAGGGGGCGGCTACAATGAGCAGTTCTTC. It specifies CSARDTGGGYNEQFF.

This clonotype showed up many times. J is TRBJ1-2 and V is TRBV29-1; a possible D gene is TRBD1 (5 bases). Germline V gives CDR1 SQVTM, CDR2 ANQGSEA. The V and J ends lost 7 bases and 3 bases respectively, with 9 bases between them. The CDR3 loop spans 11 amino acids. CDR3 residues: CSGGVDYGYTF. The CDR3 DNA reads TGCAGCGGAGGGGTGGACTATGGCTACACCTTC.

The chain carries TRBV7-9 and TRBJ1-1; D is ambiguous. The V gene lost 8 bases and the J gene lost 8 bases, with 18 bases spanning the gap. The germline gives CDR1 SEHNR, CDR2 FQNEAQ (reference sequence). The CDR3 sequence is 13 residues long. The CDR3 here is CASSSTVAHEAFF. The DNA of the CDR3 is TGTGCCAGCTCGAGTACCGTTGCCCACGAAGCTTTCTTT.

This clonotype was seen repeatedly, ten times or more. The chain uses TRBV6-2 or TRBV6-3 and TRBJ2-2; a possible D gene is TRBD1 (6 bases). Trimming removed 2 bases from V and 7 bases from J, with 17 bases in between. Germline CDR1 reads MNHEY; CDR2 reads SVGEGT. The CDR3 loop spans 16 amino acids. The CDR3 sequence: CASSYQQGPWFGELFF. The CDR3 DNA sequence: TGTGCCAGCAGTTACCAACAGGGACCATGGTTCGGGGAGCTGTTTTTT.

This clonotype was observed many times. The chain recombines TRBV12-3 or TRBV12-4 with TRBJ1-1, with D tentatively TRBD1 (5 bases). V was pared by 6 bases and J by 2 bases, with 10 bases between. This CDR3 spans 13 amino acids. CDR3 protein: CASRIRDNTEAFF. The CDR3 nucleotides read TGTGCCAGCAGGATCCGGGACAACACTGAAGCTTTCTTT.

CDR3 in amino acids: CASLLTGADIQYF. The CDR3 DNA sequence: TGTGCCAGCCTTTTAACGGGGGCGGACATTCAGTACTTC. J is TRBJ2-4 and V is TRBV11-2, with D perhaps matching TRBD1 or TRBD2 (6 bases each). CDR1 is SGHAT and CDR2 is FQNNGV in the germline V gene. V lost 8 bases, J lost 8 bases, and 16 bases lay in between. The CDR3 is made up of 13 amino acids.

In its sample, this clonotype was seen a few times. V and J are TRBV6-2 or TRBV6-3 and TRBJ1-5; D uncertain. Trimming took off 4 bases at V and 5 bases at J, with 15 bases between the two ends. The CDR3 totals 15 residues. Germline V lookup: CDR1 MNHEY, CDR2 SVGEGT. The CDR3 DNA follows: TGTGCCAGCAGTTCCCCGGGCCCTTTTGATCAGCCCCAGCATTTT. It encodes CASSSPGPFDQPQHF.

The chain joins TRBV28 to TRBJ2-5; TRBD2 matches at 9 bases. Per germline, CDR1 MDHEN and CDR2 SYDVKM. This CDR3 region has 14 residues. V shed 3 bases, J shed 8 bases, and the junction held 7 bases outside the gene matches. The CDR3 spells CASSFGTSLTTQYF. For the CDR3, the DNA is TGTGCCAGCAGTTTTGGGACTAGCCTTACCACCCAGTACTTC.

This clonotype was detected many times. The chain uses TRBV7-9 and TRBJ1-1, with D possibly matching TRBD1 (5 bases). Trimming pared 2 bases from V and 6 bases from J, leaving 7 bases between. CDR1 is SEHNR, CDR2 FQNEAQ, per germline (reference sequence). CDR3 size: 12 residues. The DNA of the CDR3 is TGTGCCAGCAGCTTAACGACAGCTGAAGCTTTCTTT. Its translation is CASSLTTAEAFF.

There are many counts of this clonotype. The V gene is TRBV7-2, the J gene TRBJ2-3; D gene ambiguous. Looked up from germline, CDR1 is SGHTA and CDR2 is FQGNSA. CDR3 length: 13 residues. The V end was cut by 5 bases, the J end by 0 bases, with 6 bases between. CDR3 nucleotides: TGTGCCAGCAGCCTTATTAGCACAGATACGCAGTATTTT. Protein product: CASSLISTDTQYF.

CDR3 nucleotides: TGCAGTGCTATTAGCGGGGCAAGCACCGGGGAGCTGTTTTTT. Translated, it gives CSAISGASTGELFF. This chain connects TRBV20-1 to TRBJ2-2; 8 bases are shared with TRBD2. V trimming: 4 bases; J trimming: 4 bases; junction bases outside the gene matches: 5. Germline V gene lookup returns CDR1 DFQATT and CDR2 SNEGSKA (reference sequence). The length of the CDR3 is 14 residues.

A word on this clonotype: An end of the junction does not agree with germline; a read error may underlie this. V usage is TRBV2 and J usage is TRBJ1-1; a possible D gene is TRBD1 (5 bases). The CDR3 is 13 amino acids. Germline assignment: CDR1 SNHLY and CDR2 FYNNEI. CDR3 nucleotides: TGTGCCAGCAGTGAAGCGCACGGGGGTAATTCCCTGTTT. Encoded protein: CASSEAHGGNSLF. Filled out from reference TRBV2 and TRBJ1-1, the complete variable domain reads EPEVTQTPSHQVTQMGQEVILRCVPISNHLYFYWYRQILGQKVEFLVSFYNNEISEKSEIFDDQFSVERPDGSNFTLKIRSTKLEDSAMYFCASSEAHGGNSLFGQGTRLTVV.

This clonotype occurred many times. The chain has TRBV20-1 and TRBJ2-2, with 8 bases lining up with TRBD2. Germline V gives CDR1 DFQATT, CDR2 SNEGSKA (reference sequence). After removal of 6 bases from V and 2 bases from J, the junction contained 11 bases not matched to a gene. This CDR3 contains 16 residues. CDR3 in DNA: TGCAGTGCCGCGGGAGGTTATATCCCCAACACCGGGGAGCTGTTTTTT. Amino acid sequence: CSAAGGYIPNTGELFF.

The rearrangement uses TRBV5-1 and TRBJ1-4; 10 bases fit TRBD1. The CDR3 loop spans 15 amino acids. Germline V gives CDR1 SGHRS, CDR2 YFSETQ. V trimming: 4 bases; J trimming: 8 bases; junction bases outside the gene matches: 8. The CDR3 bases are TGCGCCAGCAGCATGGCCGGGACAGGGGAAGAAAAACTGTTTTTT. Translation: CASSMAGTGEEKLFF.

This clonotype was counted only a few times. The genes are TRBV7-2 and TRBJ2-3; D not resolved. The CDR3 has 13 amino acids. Between the trimmed V and J ends, which lost 3 bases and 2 bases, there was a span of 6 bases. The germline V gene has CDR1 SGHTA and CDR2 FQGNSA. Here the CDR3 DNA reads TGTGCCAGCAGCTTTCCCATCACAGATACGCAGTATTTT. Translating gives CASSFPITDTQYF. The entire variable domain, with the rest obtained from reference TRBV7-2 and TRBJ2-3, is as follows: GAGVSQSPSNKVTEKGKDVELRCDPISGHTALYWYRQSLGQGLEFLIYFQGNSAPDKSGLPSDRFSAERTGGSVSTLTIQRTQQEDSAVYLCASSFPITDTQYFGPGTRLTVL.

This clonotype was counted many times. CDR3 sequence (DNA): TGTGCCAGCAGCTCCACAGGGGGCCTAGCGTCACGCACCGGGGAGCTGTTTTTT. It yields the protein CASSSTGGLASRTGELFF. The V and J genes are TRBV7-2 and TRBJ2-2; 9 bases line up with TRBD1. Germline values: CDR1 SGHTA, CDR2 FQGNSA. After removal of 4 bases from V and 4 bases from J, the junction contained 13 bases not matched to a gene. CDR3 size: 18 residues.

This clonotype has a handful of counts. This chain joins TRBV6-4 and TRBJ2-5; D might be TRBD1 (6 bases). The CDR3 consists of 13 residues. V was trimmed by 3 bases and J by 1 base, leaving 6 bases between them. Germline V lookup: CDR1 MRHNA, CDR2 SNTAGT. CDR3 in amino acids: CASSEGAQETQYF. The CDR3 bases are TGTGCCAGCAGTGAGGGGGCCCAAGAGACCCAGTACTTC.

This clonotype was counted ten times or more. The V call is TRBV12-3 or TRBV12-4, the J call TRBJ2-1; TRBD2 matches 11 bases. Trimming at V came to 5 bases and at J to 10 bases, leaving 10 bases not matched to a gene. This CDR3 contains 15 residues. CDR3 in DNA: TGTGCCAGCAGTCCTTTCATCACTAGCGGGGGAGAGCAGTTCTTC. This gives the protein CASSPFITSGGEQFF.

In its sample, this clonotype was seen many times. The chain carries TRBV2 and TRBJ2-3; 8 bases agree with TRBD2. This CDR3 is built from 18 residues. The V gene end was trimmed by 4 bases and the J gene end by 0 bases; junction bases not matched to a gene: 12. Germline values: CDR1 SNHLY, CDR2 FYNNEI. The CDR3 spells CASSGGGPTSGSTDTQYF. The CDR3 DNA is TGTGCCAGCAGTGGGGGAGGGCCCACTAGCGGTAGCACAGATACGCAGTATTTT.

Of note for this clonotype: A much larger clone lies a single base off, so this may be a read error. The conserved final phenylalanine or tryptophan is absent from the CDR3, which likely points to a read error. The gene calls are TRBV6-2 or TRBV6-3 and TRBJ2-7, with a tentative D call TRBD1 (5 bases). The V end was cut by 7 bases, the J end by 3 bases, with 13 bases between. The germline V gene encodes CDR1 MNHEY and CDR2 SVGEGT. The CDR3 has 13 residues. In DNA form, the CDR3 reads TGTGCCAGCACAGGACACAGCCACTACGAGCAGTACCTC. Translating it yields CASTGHSHYEQYL.

A remark on this clonotype: A much larger clone lies a single base off, so this may be a read error. The V and J genes are TRBV27 and TRBJ1-1, with TRBD1 matching over 8 bases. Germline-derived CDR1 and CDR2 are MNHEY and SMNVEV (reference sequence). This CDR3 is built from 14 residues. J gave up 6 bases and V 4 bases, and 7 bases lay outside the gene matches. Here the CDR3 reads CASSYDRGMSEAFF. The CDR3 DNA follows: TGTGCCAGCAGTTACGACAGGGGAATGTCTGAAGCTTTCTTT.

This clonotype was seen repeatedly, ten times or more. The rearrangement links TRBV2 to TRBJ2-3; D ambiguous. Germline V gene data show CDR1 as SNHLY and CDR2 as FYNNEI. Deletions cut 3 bases from V and 4 bases from J, with 14 bases between. The CDR3 is 15 residues long. In nucleotides, the CDR3 is TGTGCCAGCAGTGAGGGAACCCGATGGGCAGATACGCAGTATTTT. Translating gives CASSEGTRWADTQYF.

The chain carries TRBV4-3 and TRBJ2-3; no clear D. Looked up from germline, CDR1 is LGHNA and CDR2 is YSLEER. V was pared by 0 bases and J by 5 bases, with 12 bases between. The CDR3 length is 15 residues. In DNA form, the CDR3 reads TGCGCCAGCAGCCAAGATCGCGGAGCTGGAGATACGCAGTATTTT. It specifies CASSQDRGAGDTQYF.

There are many counts of this clonotype. V is TRBV7-9 and J is TRBJ1-2, with 7 bases matching TRBD1. CDR3 length: 14 amino acids. The junction had 2 bases not matched to a gene; V was cut back by 2 bases and J by 2 bases. The germline V gene has CDR1 SEHNR and CDR2 FQNEAQ (reference sequence). The CDR3, as DNA: TGTGCCAGCAGCTTAAAAGGGGGCAACTATGGCTACACCTTC. Translating gives CASSLKGGNYGYTF.